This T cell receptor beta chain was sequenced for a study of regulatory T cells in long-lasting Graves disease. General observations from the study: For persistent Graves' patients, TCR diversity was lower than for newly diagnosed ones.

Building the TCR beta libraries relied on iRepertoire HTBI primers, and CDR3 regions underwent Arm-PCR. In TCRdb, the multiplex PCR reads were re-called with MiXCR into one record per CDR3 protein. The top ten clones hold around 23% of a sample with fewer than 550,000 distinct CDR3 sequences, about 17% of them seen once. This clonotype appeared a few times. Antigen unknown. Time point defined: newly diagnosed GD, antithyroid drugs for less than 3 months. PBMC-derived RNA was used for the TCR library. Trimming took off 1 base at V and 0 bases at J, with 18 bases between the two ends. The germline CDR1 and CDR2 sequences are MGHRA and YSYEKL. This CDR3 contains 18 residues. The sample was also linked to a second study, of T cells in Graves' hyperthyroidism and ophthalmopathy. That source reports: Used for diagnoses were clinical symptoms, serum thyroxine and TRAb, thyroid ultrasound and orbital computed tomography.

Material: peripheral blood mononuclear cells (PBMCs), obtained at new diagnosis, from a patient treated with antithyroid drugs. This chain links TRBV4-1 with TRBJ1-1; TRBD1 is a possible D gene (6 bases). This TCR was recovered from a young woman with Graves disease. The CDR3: CASSQGGDRRLMNTEAFF. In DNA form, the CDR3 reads TGCGCCAGCAGCCAAGGGGGTGACAGGAGGTTAATGAACACTGAAGCTTTCTTT.